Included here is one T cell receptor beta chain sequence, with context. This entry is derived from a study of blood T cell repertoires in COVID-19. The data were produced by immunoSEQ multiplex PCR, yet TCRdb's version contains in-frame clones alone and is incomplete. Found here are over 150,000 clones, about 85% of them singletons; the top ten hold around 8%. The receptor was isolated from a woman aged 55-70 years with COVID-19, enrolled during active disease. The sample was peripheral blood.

The CDR3 loop is CASSIGAGTGGWPQHF. CDR3 DNA sequence: TGTGCCAGTAGTATCGGGGCCGGGACAGGAGGGTGGCCCCAGCATTTT. V usage is TRBV19 and J usage is TRBJ1-5, with TRBD1 identical over 8 bases. V lost 3 bases, J lost 9 bases, and 13 bases stayed unmatched. The CDR3 contains 16 residues. Germline CDR1 is LNHDA and CDR2 is SQIVND (reference sequence).